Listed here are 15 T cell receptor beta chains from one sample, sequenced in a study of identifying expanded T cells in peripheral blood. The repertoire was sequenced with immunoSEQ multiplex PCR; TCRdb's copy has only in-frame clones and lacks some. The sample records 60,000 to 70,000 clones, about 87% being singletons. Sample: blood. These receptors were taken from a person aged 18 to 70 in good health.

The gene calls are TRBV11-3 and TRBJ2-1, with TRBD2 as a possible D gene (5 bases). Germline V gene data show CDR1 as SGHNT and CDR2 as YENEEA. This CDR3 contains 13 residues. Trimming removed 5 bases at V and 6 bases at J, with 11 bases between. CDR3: CASSGRALNEQFF. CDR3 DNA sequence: TGTGCCAGCAGCGGGCGGGCCCTCAATGAGCAGTTCTTC.

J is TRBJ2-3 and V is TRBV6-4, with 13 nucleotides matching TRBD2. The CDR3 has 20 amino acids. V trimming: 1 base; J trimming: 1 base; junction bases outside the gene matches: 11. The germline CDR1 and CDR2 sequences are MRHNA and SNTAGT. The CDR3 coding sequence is TGTGCCAGCAGTGACTATATTGGGACTAGCGGGGAACTTGGCACAGATACGCAGTATTTT. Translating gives CASSDYIGTSGELGTDTQYF.

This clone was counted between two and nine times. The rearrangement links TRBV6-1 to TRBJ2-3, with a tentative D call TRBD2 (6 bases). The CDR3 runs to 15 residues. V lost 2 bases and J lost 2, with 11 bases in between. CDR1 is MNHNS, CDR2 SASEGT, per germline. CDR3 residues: CASSEFTGVTDTQYF. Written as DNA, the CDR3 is TGTGCCAGCAGTGAATTCACGGGAGTCACAGATACGCAGTATTTT.

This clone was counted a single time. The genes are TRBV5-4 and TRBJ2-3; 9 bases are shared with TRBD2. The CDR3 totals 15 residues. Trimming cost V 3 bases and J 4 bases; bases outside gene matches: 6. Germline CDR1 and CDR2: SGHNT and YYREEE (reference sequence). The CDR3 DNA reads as TGTGCCAGCAGCTCGAGCGGGGGGAGCCCAGATACGCAGTATTTT. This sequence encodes CASSSSGGSPDTQYF.

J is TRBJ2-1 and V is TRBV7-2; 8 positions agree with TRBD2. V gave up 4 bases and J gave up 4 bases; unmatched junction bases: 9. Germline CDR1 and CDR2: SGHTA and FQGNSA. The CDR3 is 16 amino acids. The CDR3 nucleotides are TGTGCCAGCAGCTCAGGGCCGGGAGGGCCGTACAATGAGCAGTTCTTC. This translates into CASSSGPGGPYNEQFF.

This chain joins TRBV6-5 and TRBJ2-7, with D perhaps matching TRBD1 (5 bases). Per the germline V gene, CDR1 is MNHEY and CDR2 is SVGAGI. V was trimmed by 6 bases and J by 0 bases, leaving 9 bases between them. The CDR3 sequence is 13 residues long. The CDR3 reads CASRRQSSYEQYF. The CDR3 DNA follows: TGTGCCAGCAGGAGACAGTCCTCCTACGAGCAGTACTTC.

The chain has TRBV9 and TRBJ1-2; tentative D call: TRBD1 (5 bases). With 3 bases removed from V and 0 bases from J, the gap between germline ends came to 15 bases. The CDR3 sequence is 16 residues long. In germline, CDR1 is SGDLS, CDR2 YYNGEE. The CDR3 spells CASSENPGPSNYGYTF. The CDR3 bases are TGTGCCAGCAGCGAAAATCCAGGGCCGTCTAACTATGGCTACACCTTC.

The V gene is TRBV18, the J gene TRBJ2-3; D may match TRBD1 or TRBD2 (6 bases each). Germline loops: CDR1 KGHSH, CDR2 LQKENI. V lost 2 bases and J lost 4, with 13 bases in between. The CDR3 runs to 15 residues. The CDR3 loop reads CASSPNGGGSDTQYF. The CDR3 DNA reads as TGTGCCAGCTCACCAAACGGGGGCGGGTCAGATACGCAGTATTTT. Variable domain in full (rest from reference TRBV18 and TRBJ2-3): NAGVMQNPRHLVRRRGQEARLRCSPMKGHSHVYWYRQLPEEGLKFMVYLQKENIIDESGMPKERFSAEFPKEGPSILRIQQVVRGDSAAYFCASSPNGGGSDTQYFGPGTRLTVL.

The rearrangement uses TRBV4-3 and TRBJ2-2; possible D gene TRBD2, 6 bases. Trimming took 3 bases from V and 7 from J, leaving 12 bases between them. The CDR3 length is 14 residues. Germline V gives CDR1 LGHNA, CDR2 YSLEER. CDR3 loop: CASSHSPGVGELFF. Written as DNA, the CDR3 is TGCGCCAGCAGCCATTCACCGGGGGTCGGGGAGCTGTTTTTT.

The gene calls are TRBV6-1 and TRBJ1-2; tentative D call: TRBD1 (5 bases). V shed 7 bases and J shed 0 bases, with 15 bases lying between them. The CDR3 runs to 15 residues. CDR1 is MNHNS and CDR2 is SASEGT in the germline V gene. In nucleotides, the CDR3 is TGTGCCAGCAAAAGGGGCGACTATACTAACTATGGCTACACCTTC. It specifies CASKRGDYTNYGYTF.

CDR3 protein: CASSMRAGAGTGELFF. CDR3 DNA sequence: TGTGCCAGTAGTATGCGGGCGGGAGCGGGAACCGGGGAGCTGTTTTTT. V gene TRBV19 combines with J gene TRBJ2-2; 7 nucleotides align to TRBD2. Unmatched junction bases numbered 9, after V lost 3 bases and J lost 5 bases. Germline loops: CDR1 LNHDA, CDR2 SQIVND (reference sequence). This CDR3 has 16 residues. Using reference TRBV19 and TRBJ2-2 for the parts outside the CDR3, the full variable domain is DGGITQSPKYLFRKEGQNVTLSCEQNLNHDAMYWYRQDPGQGLRLIYYSQIVNDFQKGDIAEGYSVSREKKESFPLTVTSAQKNPTAFYLCASSMRAGAGTGELFFGEGSRLTVL.

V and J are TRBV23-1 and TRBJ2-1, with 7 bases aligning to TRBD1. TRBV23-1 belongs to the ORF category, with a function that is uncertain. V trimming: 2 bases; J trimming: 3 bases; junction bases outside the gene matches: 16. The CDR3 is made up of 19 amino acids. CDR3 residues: CASSQPGGEIGTDYNEQFF. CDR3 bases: TGCGCCAGCAGTCAACCCGGTGGGGAGATCGGGACAGACTACAATGAGCAGTTCTTC.

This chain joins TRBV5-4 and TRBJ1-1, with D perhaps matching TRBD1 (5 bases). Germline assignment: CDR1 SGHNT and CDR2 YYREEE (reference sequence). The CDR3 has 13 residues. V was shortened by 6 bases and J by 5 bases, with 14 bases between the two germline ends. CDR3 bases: TGTGCCAGCAACGGTCAGGGTGCTACTGAAGCTTTCTTT. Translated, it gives CASNGQGATEAFF.

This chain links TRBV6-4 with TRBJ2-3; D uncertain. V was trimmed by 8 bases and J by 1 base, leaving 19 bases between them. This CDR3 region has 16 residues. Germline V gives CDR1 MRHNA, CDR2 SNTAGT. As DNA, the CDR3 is TGTGCCAGCTCCCCGACTTCGAGCTCACGCACAGATACGCAGTATTTT. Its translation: CASSPTSSSRTDTQYF.

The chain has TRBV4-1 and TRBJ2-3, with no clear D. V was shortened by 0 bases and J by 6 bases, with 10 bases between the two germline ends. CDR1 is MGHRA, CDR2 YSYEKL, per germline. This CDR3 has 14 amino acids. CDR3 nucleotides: TGCGCCAGCAGCCAAGATCCAAGTGCCGATACGCAGTATTTT. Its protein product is CASSQDPSADTQYF.